This TCR beta chain comes out of a study of sequential checkpoint blockade in melanoma. Overall study context: Randomization was 1:1 between first-line nivolumab→ipilimumab and ipilimumab→nivolumab.

Treatment: randomized to nivolumab then ipilimumab (arm A) or the reverse (arm B). None of the patients previously received DNA-damaging chemotherapy. Generated by immunoSEQ multiplex PCR, the TCRdb table keeps only in-frame clones and is missing some. The sample holds more than 30,000 clones; around 32% are singletons and the top ten take approximately 1.5%. This sequence was found in a human donor with melanoma. This specimen was tumor tissue (inferred from file names), taken from a patient given nivolumab and ipilimumab in sequence.

The CDR3 is CASTGQVTTEAFF. CDR3 sequence (DNA): TGTGCCAGCACCGGACAGGTTACGACTGAAGCTTTCTTT. The gene calls are TRBV6-8 and TRBJ1-1; 7 bases align to TRBD1. CDR1 MNHGY and CDR2 SAAAGT come from the germline V gene. This CDR3 region has 13 residues. V lost 7 bases to trimming and J lost 5 bases; unmatched junction nucleotides: 7.